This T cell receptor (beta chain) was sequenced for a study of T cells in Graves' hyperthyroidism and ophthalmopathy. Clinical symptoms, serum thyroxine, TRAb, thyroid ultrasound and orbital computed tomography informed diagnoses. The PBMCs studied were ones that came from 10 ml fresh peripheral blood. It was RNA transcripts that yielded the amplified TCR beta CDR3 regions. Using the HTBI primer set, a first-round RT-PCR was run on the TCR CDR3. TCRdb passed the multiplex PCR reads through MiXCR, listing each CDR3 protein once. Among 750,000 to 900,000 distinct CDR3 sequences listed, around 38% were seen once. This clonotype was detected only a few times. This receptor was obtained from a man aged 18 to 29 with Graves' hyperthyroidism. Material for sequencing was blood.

The CDR3 bases are TGCGCCAGCGCCTATACAGGGGAAACCGGAGAGCAGTACTTC. Protein: CASAYTGETGEQYF. V is TRBV5-1 and J is TRBJ2-7, with 7 bases matching TRBD1. CDR1 SGHRS and CDR2 YFSETQ come from the germline V gene. The CDR3 extends over 14 amino acids. Losses at the gene ends were 7 bases for V and 7 bases for J; bases not matched to a gene: 14.